Described below is a single TCR beta chain sequence and its context. How the authors handled the data: Amplification from reference gene primers served as the basis for estimated nucleated cell counts. Measured with immunoSEQ multiplex PCR; TCRdb has only the in-frame clones, and not every one. From that table come the V and J calls and clone size; the DNA was used to work out D and trimming. The sample contains 60,000 or so clones, about 80% of which appear only once. It was during active infection that Seattle patients were enrolled and then longitudinally followed. The CDR3 has 13 amino acids. V lost 5 bases to trimming and J lost 5 bases, with 14 bases between them. The germline V gene encodes CDR1 SGHNT and CDR2 YYREEE (reference sequence). The data belong to a study of blood T cell repertoires in COVID-19. The wider study: COVID-19 samples from acute and convalescent phases originated in the United States, Italy and Spain.

This sequence joins TRBV5-4 and TRBJ2-7; tentative D call: TRBD2 (6 bases). The receptor was isolated from a man aged 25-45 years with COVID-19, enrolled during active disease. What was sequenced was peripheral blood. In DNA, the CDR3 is TGTGCCAGCAGTTACGCCGGGAGTCACGAGCAGTACTTC. This codes for CASSYAGSHEQYF.